These T cell receptor beta chains were read from a single sample in a study of blood T cell repertoires in COVID-19. The repertoire was sequenced with immunoSEQ multiplex PCR; TCRdb's copy has only in-frame clones and lacks some. The table lists over 150,000 clones, roughly nine tenths of them singletons. The sample was peripheral blood. These receptors came from a man aged 45 to 65 with acute or convalescent COVID-19. CDR3s include the opening cysteine and the closing phenylalanine or tryptophan.

CDR3 protein	V gene	J gene
CAWTPGTGDTEAFF	TRBV30	TRBJ1-1
CASSMQGDQPQHF	TRBV7-2	TRBJ1-5
CASSSSGGNMNTEAFF	TRBV7-2	TRBJ1-1
CASSFLGHSGTAQETQYF	TRBV27	TRBJ2-5
CASSQGATEAFF	TRBV3-1/TRBV3-2	TRBJ1-1
CASSLAASGQETQYF	TRBV5-4	TRBJ2-5
CASSPMPPGLSSTDTQYF	TRBV18	TRBJ2-3
CASSSGGNEQFF	TRBV3-1/TRBV3-2	TRBJ2-1
CASSPEAGGPPDTQYF	TRBV27	TRBJ2-3
CASSLTGINTEAFF	TRBV5-8	TRBJ1-1
CASSIRPGQGAPNEKLFF	TRBV5-1	TRBJ1-4
CASSQQAGITDTQYF	TRBV28	TRBJ2-3
CASSFLAADYNEQFF	TRBV28	TRBJ2-1
CASSEGWDRGLDTQYF	TRBV9	TRBJ2-3
CASAQVAVSPLHF	TRBV6-5	TRBJ1-6
CASLTKGTGPYKLNGYTF	TRBV23-1	TRBJ1-2
CASSLVYGGGEGETQYF	TRBV11-2	TRBJ2-5
CASSPRDRVTDTQYF	TRBV18	TRBJ2-3
CASSLRIGGGGVGEQFF	TRBV7-2	TRBJ2-1
CASSPRTGRNTEAFF	TRBV11-3	TRBJ1-1
CASSRSRGLFF	TRBV6-6	TRBJ2-2
CASRPQGPETEAFF	TRBV6-5	TRBJ1-1
CASSRIQNPGTDTQYF	TRBV4-2	TRBJ2-3
CASSFARAAFF	TRBV11-2	TRBJ1-1
CASSQDRGRGEKLFF	TRBV3-1/TRBV3-2	TRBJ1-4
CASSSTPGSENTIYF	TRBV5-8	TRBJ1-3
CASSPRGPREKLFF	TRBV6-5	TRBJ1-4
CASSFYRVGTEAFF	TRBV7-2	TRBJ1-1
CASSLPRGGSGANVLTF	TRBV5-1	TRBJ2-6
CASSARPSGTYNSPLHF	TRBV21-1	TRBJ1-6
CASSLAGELHEQYF	TRBV6-6	TRBJ2-7
CASSPQQGLYTGELFF	TRBV11-2	TRBJ2-2
CASSFLSGHSSYEQYF	TRBV5-5	TRBJ2-7
CASSLTRDMTYF	TRBV12-3/TRBV12-4	TRBJ1-4
CASSLSGQETQYF	TRBV28	TRBJ2-5
CASSATSGRIHEQYF	TRBV5-8	TRBJ2-7
CASSLVAGDTDTQYF	TRBV5-5	TRBJ2-3
CASSTPLAGGNTGELFF	TRBV7-9	TRBJ2-2
CASSTGQGGSNEQFF	TRBV7-6	TRBJ2-1
CASRNLAGGTDTQYF	TRBV27	TRBJ2-3
CASSSTGLNSPLHF	TRBV7-9	TRBJ1-6
CASSPREGAHEQYF	TRBV19	TRBJ2-7
CASSPRDVAGGRGETQYF	TRBV19	TRBJ2-5
CAWSRTGVDGYTF	TRBV30	TRBJ1-2
CASSLEDSLNSPLHF	TRBV28	TRBJ1-6
CASRRSTSGGYNEQFF	TRBV6-4	TRBJ2-1
CASSLSQGDTEAFF	TRBV27	TRBJ1-1
CASLTATEAFF	TRBV6-5	TRBJ1-1
CASSQDLTSIYEQFF	TRBV3-1/TRBV3-2	TRBJ2-1
CASSRDLDRERTDTQYF	TRBV2	TRBJ2-3
CASSPRSADTQYF	TRBV7-9	TRBJ2-3
CASSGPGQGRIQPQHF	TRBV19	TRBJ1-5
CASSPVIAGGYEQFF	TRBV6-6	TRBJ2-1
CASSIRFSGRTPYEQYF	TRBV19	TRBJ2-7
CASSKGSGSYNEQFF	TRBV7-9	TRBJ2-1